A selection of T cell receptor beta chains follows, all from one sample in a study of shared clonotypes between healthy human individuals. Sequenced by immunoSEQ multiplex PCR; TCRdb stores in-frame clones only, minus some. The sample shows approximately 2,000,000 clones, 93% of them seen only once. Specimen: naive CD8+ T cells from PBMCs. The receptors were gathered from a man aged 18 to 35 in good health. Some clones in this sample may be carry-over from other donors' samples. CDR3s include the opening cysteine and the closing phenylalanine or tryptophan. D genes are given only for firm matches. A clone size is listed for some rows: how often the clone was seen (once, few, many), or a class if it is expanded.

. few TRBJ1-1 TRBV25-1 CASRSGQEAFF TGTGCCAGCAGGTCCGGCCAGGAGGCTTTCTTT
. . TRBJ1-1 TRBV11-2 CASSSYRDKQAFF TGTGCCAGCAGCTCATACCGGGACAAACAAGCTTTCTTT
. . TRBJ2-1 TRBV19 CASSDWSRSYNEQFF TGTGCCAGTTCCGACTGGAGTCGGTCCTACAATGAGCAGTTCTTC
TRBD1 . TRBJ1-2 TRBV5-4 CASSLEDRHPNYGYTF TGTGCCAGCAGCTTGGAGGACAGGCACCCCAACTATGGCTACACCTTC
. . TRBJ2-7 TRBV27 CASSALGPPGDEQYF TGTGCCAGCAGTGCTTTAGGGCCCCCTGGGGACGAGCAGTACTTC
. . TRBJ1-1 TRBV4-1 CASSLVLRNTEAFF TGCGCCAGCAGCCTGGTGCTCCGGAACACTGAAGCTTTCTTT
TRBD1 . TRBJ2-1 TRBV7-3 CASSPTGGDEQFF TGTGCCAGCAGCCCGACAGGGGGCGATGAGCAGTTCTTC
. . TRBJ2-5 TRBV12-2 CASRLAGQETQYF TGTGCAAGTCGCTTAGCGGGGCAAGAGACCCAGTACTTC
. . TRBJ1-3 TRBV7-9 CASSPRGQSGNTIYF TGTGCCAGCAGCCCGCGAGGGCAGTCTGGAAACACCATATATTTT
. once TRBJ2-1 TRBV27 CASSSPSDRHVDEQFF TGTGCCAGCAGTAGTCCTAGCGACAGACACGTGGATGAGCAGTTCTTC
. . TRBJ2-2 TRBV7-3 CASSLDLLTGELFF TGTGCCAGCAGCTTGGACCTTCTAACCGGGGAGCTGTTTTTT
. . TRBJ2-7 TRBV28 CASSPLTGAYEQYF TGTGCCAGCAGCCCGTTGACAGGAGCCTACGAGCAGTACTTC
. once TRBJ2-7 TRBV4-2 CASSQYRAEQYF TGTGCCAGCAGCCAGTACAGGGCCGAGCAGTACTTC
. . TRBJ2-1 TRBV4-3 CASSHDTYNEQFF TGCGCCAGCAGCCACGACACCTACAATGAGCAGTTCTTC
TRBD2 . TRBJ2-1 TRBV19 CASSAGDYYNEQFF TGTGCCAGTAGTGCCGGGGACTACTACAATGAGCAGTTCTTC